The rows below give T cell receptor beta chains drawn from one sample of a study of cytomegalovirus exposure and HLA in healthy donors. Profiling relied on immunoSEQ multiplex PCR, and the TCRdb table lists in-frame clones only, not all of them. The sample carries 250,000 to 300,000 clones, 80% to 90% recorded once. The sample was PBMCs. The source is a woman between 18 and 29 years old in good health and CMV-seronegative. CDR3s include the opening cysteine and the closing phenylalanine or tryptophan. The D gene is left open where the match is weak. Clone sizes are given selectively: once, few, many, or a class where the clone is expanded.

v_gene: TRBV19
abundance: -
d_gene: -
j_gene: TRBJ2-7
CDR3nt: TGTGCCAGTAGTACCTTTCGGGGGGCATATGAGCAGTACTTC
CDR3aa: CASSTFRGAYEQYF

v_gene: TRBV6-6
abundance: few
d_gene: TRBD1
j_gene: TRBJ2-7
CDR3nt: TGTGCCAGCAGTTACTCGGACAGGGCTCCCTACGAGCAGTACTTC
CDR3aa: CASSYSDRAPYEQYF

v_gene: TRBV2
abundance: -
d_gene: -
j_gene: TRBJ1-1
CDR3nt: TGTGCCAGCCAAGGGGGGGGCACTGAAGCTTTCTTT
CDR3aa: CASQGGGTEAFF

v_gene: TRBV7-2
abundance: -
d_gene: TRBD1
j_gene: TRBJ2-3
CDR3nt: TGTGCCAGCAGCTTTACACCCGGGACAGGGAGGGATACGCAGTATTTT
CDR3aa: CASSFTPGTGRDTQYF

v_gene: TRBV6-1
abundance: once
d_gene: TRBD2
j_gene: TRBJ2-7
CDR3nt: TGTGCCAGCAAGGGGACTAGCGGATCCTACGAGCAGTACTTC
CDR3aa: CASKGTSGSYEQYF

v_gene: TRBV10-2
abundance: -
d_gene: -
j_gene: TRBJ2-3
CDR3nt: TGCGCCAGCGGCGGTGGCTGGGCAGATACGCAGTATTTT
CDR3aa: CASGGGWADTQYF

v_gene: TRBV30
abundance: -
d_gene: -
j_gene: TRBJ2-3
CDR3nt: TGTGCCTGGACCTGGGTTAGAGGAGATACGCAGTATTTT
CDR3aa: CAWTWVRGDTQYF

v_gene: TRBV6-4
abundance: -
d_gene: -
j_gene: TRBJ1-2
CDR3nt: TGTGCCAGCAGTGATGGGGCAGGGCGAAACTATGGCTACACCTTC
CDR3aa: CASSDGAGRNYGYTF

v_gene: TRBV21-1
abundance: few
d_gene: -
j_gene: TRBJ1-6
CDR3nt: TGTGCCAGCAGCAAAGAAGGGGCCGCCAGATCACCCCTCCACTTT
CDR3aa: CASSKEGAARSPLHF

v_gene: TRBV28
abundance: once
d_gene: -
j_gene: TRBJ1-4
CDR3nt: TGTGCCAGCATCTCAAGTGGACAGAATAATGAAAAACTGTTTTTT
CDR3aa: CASISSGQNNEKLFF

v_gene: TRBV5-1
abundance: -
d_gene: TRBD1
j_gene: TRBJ2-3
CDR3nt: TGCGCCAGCAGTTTGGGACAGGGGCACACAGATACGCAGTATTTT
CDR3aa: CASSLGQGHTDTQYF

v_gene: TRBV19
abundance: few
d_gene: -
j_gene: TRBJ1-2
CDR3nt: TGTGCCAGTAGTATACAGGGTAATGGCTACACCTTC
CDR3aa: CASSIQGNGYTF

v_gene: TRBV5-1
abundance: -
d_gene: TRBD1
j_gene: TRBJ2-7
CDR3nt: TGCGCCAGCAGCTTGGGGGGACAGGGGCCTTACGAGCAGTACTTC
CDR3aa: CASSLGGQGPYEQYF

v_gene: TRBV6-5
abundance: -
d_gene: TRBD1
j_gene: TRBJ1-2
CDR3nt: TGTGCCAGCAGTCCGGACAGGAGGAATAACTATGGCTACACCTTC
CDR3aa: CASSPDRRNNYGYTF

v_gene: TRBV10-3
abundance: -
d_gene: TRBD1
j_gene: TRBJ2-7
CDR3nt: TGTGCCATTGGCGGGACAGGGGGCCGTGAGCAGTACTTC
CDR3aa: CAIGGTGGREQYF

v_gene: TRBV7-3
abundance: -
d_gene: -
j_gene: TRBJ1-2
CDR3nt: TGTGCCAGCAGCTTTTCGGGGGGCAACGGTGGCTACACCTTC
CDR3aa: CASSFSGGNGGYTF

v_gene: TRBV15
abundance: -
d_gene: -
j_gene: TRBJ1-1
CDR3nt: TGTGCCACCAGCAGAGATCTTGGCAGGGAGAACACTGAAGCTTTCTTT
CDR3aa: CATSRDLGRENTEAFF

v_gene: TRBV30
abundance: -
d_gene: TRBD2
j_gene: TRBJ2-1
CDR3nt: TGTGCCTGGGGGGGACTAGCGGGTTACAATGAGCAGTTCTTC
CDR3aa: CAWGGLAGYNEQFF

v_gene: TRBV7-9
abundance: -
d_gene: TRBD2
j_gene: TRBJ2-1
CDR3nt: TGTGCCAGCAGCCCAGAACTAGCGGGGGGGCCGTTTAAGCAGTTCTTC
CDR3aa: CASSPELAGGPFKQFF

v_gene: TRBV5-1
abundance: -
d_gene: TRBD1
j_gene: TRBJ2-1
CDR3nt: TGCGCCAGCAGCTCTAGGACAGGGTTTGATGAGCAGTTCTTC
CDR3aa: CASSSRTGFDEQFF

v_gene: TRBV7-3
abundance: -
d_gene: -
j_gene: TRBJ2-3
CDR3nt: TGTGCCAGCAGCTTATTAGTTTCAGATACGCAGTATTTT
CDR3aa: CASSLLVSDTQYF

v_gene: TRBV6-5
abundance: -
d_gene: -
j_gene: TRBJ1-1
CDR3nt: TGTGCCAGCACCTCCCCCCGGGGGAACACTGAAGCTTTCTTT
CDR3aa: CASTSPRGNTEAFF

v_gene: TRBV10-3
abundance: -
d_gene: -
j_gene: TRBJ1-2
CDR3nt: TGTGCCATCAGTGATCAGGGCACTAACTATGGCTACACCTTC
CDR3aa: CAISDQGTNYGYTF

v_gene: TRBV28
abundance: -
d_gene: -
j_gene: TRBJ1-4
CDR3nt: TGTGCCAGCAATACCGGGACACCGTCCGAAAAACTGTTTTTT
CDR3aa: CASNTGTPSEKLFF

v_gene: TRBV29-1
abundance: -
d_gene: -
j_gene: TRBJ1-4
CDR3nt: TGCAGCGTTGGAGCAACTAATGAAAAACTGTTTTTT
CDR3aa: CSVGATNEKLFF

v_gene: TRBV25-1
abundance: -
d_gene: -
j_gene: TRBJ1-1
CDR3nt: TGTGCCAGCAATCTAGGGGTCGGCACTGAAGCTTTCTTT
CDR3aa: CASNLGVGTEAFF

v_gene: TRBV30
abundance: -
d_gene: -
j_gene: TRBJ1-5
CDR3nt: TGTGCCTGGACAGGCGAGGGAGATCAGCCCCAGCATTTT
CDR3aa: CAWTGEGDQPQHF

v_gene: TRBV30
abundance: -
d_gene: -
j_gene: TRBJ1-1
CDR3nt: TGTGCCTGGAGTCCCTTGACTGAAGCTTTCTTT
CDR3aa: CAWSPLTEAFF

v_gene: TRBV6-5
abundance: few
d_gene: TRBD1
j_gene: TRBJ2-7
CDR3nt: TGTGCCAGTTCCGGGACAGAGTCAGCCTACGAGCAGTACTTC
CDR3aa: CASSGTESAYEQYF

v_gene: TRBV30
abundance: once
d_gene: TRBD2
j_gene: TRBJ2-1
CDR3nt: TGTGCCTGGGCGGGGGGGCTTGGTAATGAGCAGTTCTTC
CDR3aa: CAWAGGLGNEQFF

v_gene: TRBV27
abundance: -
d_gene: -
j_gene: TRBJ1-2
CDR3nt: TGTGCCAGCAAGACAGTTAACTATGGCTACACCTTC
CDR3aa: CASKTVNYGYTF

v_gene: TRBV7-6
abundance: -
d_gene: -
j_gene: TRBJ1-5
CDR3nt: TGTGCCAGCAGCTCTCAGGGTAGCAATCAGCCCCAGCATTTT
CDR3aa: CASSSQGSNQPQHF